What follows are 13 T cell receptor beta chains derived from one specimen sequenced in a study of blood T cell repertoires in COVID-19. Clones were read by immunoSEQ multiplex PCR, and TCRdb kept only the in-frame ones, dropping some. The sample records around 140,000 clones, 80% to 90% being singletons. The specimen was peripheral blood. These receptors were obtained from a man over 45 with active or convalescent COVID-19.

This chain links TRBV2 with TRBJ2-1, with 13 positions matching TRBD2. The germline gives CDR1 SNHLY, CDR2 FYNNEI. Trimming at V came to 6 bases and at J to 5 bases, leaving 10 bases not matched to a gene. The CDR3 totals 17 residues. CDR3 nucleotide sequence: TGTGCCAGCAGCACTAGCGGGAGGGCCCTCTTCGACAATGAGCAGTTCTTC. This codes for CASSTSGRALFDNEQFF.

This chain connects TRBV18 to TRBJ1-1; possible D gene TRBD1, 5 bases. The CDR3 runs to 14 residues. V lost 4 bases, J lost 1 base, and 10 bases lay in between. From germline, CDR1 is KGHSH and CDR2 LQKENI. This CDR3 is CASSLIGQNTEAFF. CDR3 DNA sequence: TGTGCCAGCTCACTCATCGGACAGAACACTGAAGCTTTCTTT.

This chain joins TRBV5-1 and TRBJ1-2; 8 bases are shared with TRBD1. Germline V gives CDR1 SGHRS, CDR2 YFSETQ. J was trimmed by 3 bases and V by 4 bases; bases with no gene match: 8. There are 15 residues in the CDR3. The CDR3 bases are TGCGCCAGCAGCGTGGACGGACAGGGAGACTATGGCTACACCTTC. Encoded protein: CASSVDGQGDYGYTF.

The chain uses TRBV20-1 and TRBJ2-7; D not certain. The length of the CDR3 is 11 residues. V gave up 3 bases and J gave up 2 bases, with 5 bases separating them. Germline CDR1 and CDR2: DFQATT and SNEGSKA (reference sequence). The chain's CDR3 is CSASPTYEQYF. The CDR3, as DNA: TGCAGTGCTAGCCCCACCTACGAGCAGTACTTC.

This clone was recorded only once. V gene TRBV4-1 combines with J gene TRBJ2-1, with TRBD2 matching 7 bases. Trimming removed 0 bases from V and 4 bases from J; junction bases left unmatched: 18. In germline, CDR1 is MGHRA, CDR2 YSYEKL. CDR3 length: 20 residues. CDR3: CASSQETPGTNVGVYNEQFF. CDR3 sequence (DNA): TGCGCCAGCAGCCAAGAGACACCAGGGACTAACGTCGGGGTTTACAATGAGCAGTTCTTC.

This rearrangement joins TRBV4-1 to TRBJ2-3, with TRBD1 as a possible D gene (7 bases). V was cut by 6 bases and J by 1 base, with 26 bases left in between. This CDR3 has 19 amino acids. Germline-derived CDR1 and CDR2 are MGHRA and YSYEKL. Written as DNA, the CDR3 is TGCGCCAGCAGTCAACGGGCAAACGTCGGAGGGGGCGGCACAGATACGCAGTATTTT. It specifies CASSQRANVGGGGTDTQYF.

This clone has a handful of counts. This chain joins TRBV5-1 and TRBJ1-3, with TRBD1 matching over 7 bases. The germline gives CDR1 SGHRS, CDR2 YFSETQ. V gave up 0 bases and J gave up 0 bases; unmatched junction bases: 3. This CDR3 has 16 amino acids. The CDR3 DNA follows: TGCGCCAGCAGCTTGGCCGGGACAGACTCTGGAAACACCATATATTTT. Its translation: CASSLAGTDSGNTIYF.

The count of this clone is one. CDR3 region: CASSPTGLHNEQFF. Here the CDR3 DNA reads TGTGCCAGCAGCCCGACGGGACTCCACAATGAGCAGTTCTTC. The chain recombines TRBV9 with TRBJ2-1, with a weak D call TRBD2 (6 bases). This CDR3 has 14 amino acids. Germline CDR1 is SGDLS and CDR2 is YYNGEE. The V gene lost 4 bases and the J gene lost 5 bases, with 13 bases spanning the gap.

The chain carries TRBV2 and TRBJ1-5; unclear D gene. The germline V and J ends were trimmed by 6 bases and 6 bases, with 15 bases remaining between them. The CDR3 is made up of 14 amino acids. Germline loops: CDR1 SNHLY, CDR2 FYNNEI. CDR3 loop: CASSRGWGGQPQHF. The CDR3 DNA reads as TGTGCCAGCAGCCGAGGGTGGGGTGGTCAGCCCCAGCATTTT.

The gene calls are TRBV2 and TRBJ2-4; D is perhaps TRBD2 (6 bases). V was clipped by 3 bases and J by 3 bases, with 18 bases between them. This CDR3 region has 17 residues. Germline CDR1 reads SNHLY; CDR2 reads FYNNEI. CDR3 amino acids: CASSELAARLDKNIQYF. In nucleotides, the CDR3 is TGTGCCAGCAGTGAGTTAGCGGCCAGGTTGGACAAAAACATTCAGTACTTC.

V and J are TRBV9 and TRBJ2-7, with D unclear. This CDR3 has 12 amino acids. V was clipped by 3 bases and J by 4 bases, with 8 bases between them. The V gene's germline CDR1 is SGDLS and CDR2 YYNGEE. CDR3 in amino acids: CASSATEYEQYF. CDR3 nucleotides: TGTGCCAGCAGCGCGACGGAGTACGAGCAGTACTTC.

The chain combines TRBV29-1 with TRBJ1-3, with 9 bases that match TRBD1. The CDR3 consists of 11 residues. Germline lookup yields CDR1 SQVTM and CDR2 ANQGSEA. V lost 6 bases and J lost 8; bases outside the gene matches: 2. The CDR3 reads CSVGQGDTIYF. The CDR3 region has the DNA TGCAGCGTGGGACAGGGCGACACCATATATTTT.

The chain combines TRBV19 with TRBJ1-2; 7 bases match TRBD1. The J segment lost 5 bases and the V segment lost 4 bases, leaving 4 bases of the junction unmatched. CDR1 and CDR2 from the germline V gene are LNHDA and SQIVND (reference sequence). CDR3 size: 13 residues. The CDR3, as DNA: TGTGCCAGTAGTAGAGGGGGCCGGTATGGCTACACCTTC. The encoded protein is CASSRGGRYGYTF.